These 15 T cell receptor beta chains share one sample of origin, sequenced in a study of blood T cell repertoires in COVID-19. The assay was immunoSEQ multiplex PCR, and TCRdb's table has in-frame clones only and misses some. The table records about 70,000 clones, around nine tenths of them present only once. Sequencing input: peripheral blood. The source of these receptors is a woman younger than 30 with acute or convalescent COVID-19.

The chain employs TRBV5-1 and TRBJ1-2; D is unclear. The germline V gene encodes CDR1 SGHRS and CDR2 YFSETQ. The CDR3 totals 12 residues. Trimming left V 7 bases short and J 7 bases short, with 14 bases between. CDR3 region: CASGDGRSGYTF. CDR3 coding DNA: TGCGCCAGCGGGGATGGGAGGTCTGGCTACACCTTC. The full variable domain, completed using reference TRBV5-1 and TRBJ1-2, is KAGVTQTPRYLIKTRGQQVTLSCSPISGHRSVSWYQQTPGQGLQFLFEYFSETQRNKGNFPGRFSGRQFSNSRSEMNVSTLELGDSALYLCASGDGRSGYTFGSGTRLTVV.

CDR3 protein: CASSQDFPPGGEKLFF. The CDR3 coding sequence is TGCGCCAGCAGCCAAGATTTTCCCCCGGGAGGGGAAAAACTGTTTTTT. This chain joins TRBV4-1 and TRBJ1-4; D not resolved. The CDR3 covers 16 residues. Trimming shortened V by 0 bases and J by 8 bases, and 16 bases separated the two germline ends. CDR1 is MGHRA, CDR2 YSYEKL, per germline.

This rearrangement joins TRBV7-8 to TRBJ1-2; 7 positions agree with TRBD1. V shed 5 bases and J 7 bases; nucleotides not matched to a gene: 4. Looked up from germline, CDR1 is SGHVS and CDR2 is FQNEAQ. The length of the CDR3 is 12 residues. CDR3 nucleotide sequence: TGTGCCAGCAGCCCCAGGACAGGTGGCTACACCTTC. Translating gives CASSPRTGGYTF.

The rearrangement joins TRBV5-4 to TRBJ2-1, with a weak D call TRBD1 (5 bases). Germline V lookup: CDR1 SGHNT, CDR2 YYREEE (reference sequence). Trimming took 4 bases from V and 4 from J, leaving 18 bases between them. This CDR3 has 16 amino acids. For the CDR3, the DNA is TGTGCCAGCAGCGATGCCGTCGACAGAGTATACAATGAGCAGTTCTTC. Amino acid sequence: CASSDAVDRVYNEQFF.

The CDR3 DNA follows: TGCAGCGTTGGGGACACCCCGCAAGAGACCCAGTACTTC. Translation: CSVGDTPQETQYF. The rearrangement links TRBV29-1 to TRBJ2-5; perhaps TRBD1 as D (6 bases). The germline CDR1 and CDR2 sequences are SQVTM and ANQGSEA. Trimming took 4 bases from V and 2 from J, leaving 11 bases between them. CDR3 length: 13 residues.

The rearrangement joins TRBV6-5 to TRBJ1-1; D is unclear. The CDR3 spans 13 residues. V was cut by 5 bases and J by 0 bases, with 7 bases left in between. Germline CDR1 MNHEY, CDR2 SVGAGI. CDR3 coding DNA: TGTGCCAGCAGTCGAGTATTGAACACTGAAGCTTTCTTT. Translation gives CASSRVLNTEAFF.

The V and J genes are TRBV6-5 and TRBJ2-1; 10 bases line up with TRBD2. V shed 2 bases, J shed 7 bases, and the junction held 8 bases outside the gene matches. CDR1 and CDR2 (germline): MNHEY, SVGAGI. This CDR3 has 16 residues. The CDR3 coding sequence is TGTGCCAGCAGTTACGGCCCTAGCGGGAGAGAGAATGAGCAGTTCTTC. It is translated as CASSYGPSGRENEQFF.

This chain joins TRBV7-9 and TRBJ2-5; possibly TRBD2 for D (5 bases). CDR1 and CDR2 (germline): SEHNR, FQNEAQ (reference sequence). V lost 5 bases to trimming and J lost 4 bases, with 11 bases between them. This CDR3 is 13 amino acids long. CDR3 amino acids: CASSQSGGETQYF. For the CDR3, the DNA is TGTGCCAGCAGCCAGTCAGGAGGAGAGACCCAGTACTTC.

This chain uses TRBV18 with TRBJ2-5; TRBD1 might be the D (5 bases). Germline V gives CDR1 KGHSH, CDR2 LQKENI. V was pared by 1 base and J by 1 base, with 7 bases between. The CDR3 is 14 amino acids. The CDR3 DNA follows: TGTGCCAGCTCACCACGGGGCCTCCAAGAGACCCAGTACTTC. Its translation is CASSPRGLQETQYF.

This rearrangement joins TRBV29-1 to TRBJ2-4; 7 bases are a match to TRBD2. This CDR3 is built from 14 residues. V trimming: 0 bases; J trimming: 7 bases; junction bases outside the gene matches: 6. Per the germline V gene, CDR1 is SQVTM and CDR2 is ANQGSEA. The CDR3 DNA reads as TGCAGCGTTGAAGATGCGGGGGTTCGTAACATTCAGTACTTC. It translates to CSVEDAGVRNIQYF.

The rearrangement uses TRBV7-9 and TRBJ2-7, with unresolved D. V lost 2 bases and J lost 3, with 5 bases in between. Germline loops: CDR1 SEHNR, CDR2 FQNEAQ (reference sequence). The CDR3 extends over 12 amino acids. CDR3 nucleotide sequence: TGTGCCAGCAGCTTATCGGTCTACGAGCAGTACTTC. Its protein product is CASSLSVYEQYF.

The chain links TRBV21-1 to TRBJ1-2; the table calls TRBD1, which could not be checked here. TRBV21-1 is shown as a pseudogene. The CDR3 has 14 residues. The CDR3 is CASSPEQGHYGYTF. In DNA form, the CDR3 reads TGTGCCAGCAGCCCTGAGCAGGGTCACTATGGCTACACCTTC.

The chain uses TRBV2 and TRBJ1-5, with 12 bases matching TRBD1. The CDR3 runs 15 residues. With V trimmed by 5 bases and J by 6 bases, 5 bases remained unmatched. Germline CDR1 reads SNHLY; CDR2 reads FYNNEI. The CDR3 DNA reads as TGTGCCAGCAGTCAGGGACAGGGGGCGGGTCAGCCCCAGCATTTT. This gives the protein CASSQGQGAGQPQHF.

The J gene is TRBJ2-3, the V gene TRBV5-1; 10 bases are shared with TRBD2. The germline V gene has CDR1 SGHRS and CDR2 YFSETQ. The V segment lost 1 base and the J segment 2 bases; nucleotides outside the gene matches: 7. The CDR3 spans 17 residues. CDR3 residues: CASSLRASGGYTDTQYF. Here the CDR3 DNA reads TGCGCCAGCAGCTTGAGGGCTAGCGGGGGTTACACAGATACGCAGTATTTT.

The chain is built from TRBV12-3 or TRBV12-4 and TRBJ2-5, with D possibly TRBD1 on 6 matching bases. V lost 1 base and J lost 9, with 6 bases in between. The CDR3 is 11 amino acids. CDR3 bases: TGTGCCAGCAGTTTAGAGGGGGCCCAGTACTTC. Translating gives CASSLEGAQYF.